The rows below give T cell receptor beta chains drawn from one sample of a study of cytomegalovirus exposure and HLA in healthy donors. Clones were sequenced by immunoSEQ multiplex PCR, and TCRdb holds only the in-frame ones, with some missing. The sample contains about 200,000 clones, roughly 86% of which appear only once. Sequencing used PBMCs. The receptor set was obtained from a woman between 18 and 29 years old in good health and CMV-seronegative. The CDR3 runs from the conserved cysteine through the conserved F or W. The order of the fields is D gene, J gene, V gene, clone size, CDR3 DNA, CDR3 protein. The D gene is left open where the match is weak. Size is omitted from some rows. Given values are once, few, many or a class for expanded clones.

TRBD1 TRBJ2-3 TRBV5-8 once TGTGCCAGCAGCTTGGGACAGGGAGCAGATACGCAGTATTTT CASSLGQGADTQYF
TRBD1 TRBJ2-7 TRBV6-5 - TGTGCCAGCGCACCGACAGGGGGCCTTTTCGAGCAGTACTTC CASAPTGGLFEQYF
- TRBJ2-1 TRBV7-2 - TGTGCCAGCAGCTTCGTAGAGCAGTTCTTC CASSFVEQFF
- TRBJ1-1 TRBV5-4 once TGTGCCAGCAGCTTCGGACTCGGGGGGGACACTGAAGCTTTCTTT CASSFGLGGDTEAFF
- TRBJ1-2 TRBV11-2 few TGTGCCAGCAGCCAACACAGGGCGTACGACTATGGCTACACCTTC CASSQHRAYDYGYTF
TRBD2 TRBJ2-4 TRBV7-2 - TGTGCCAGCAGCTTACGGCCTAGCGGGAGTGTAGCCAAAAACATTCAGTACTTC CASSLRPSGSVAKNIQYF
TRBD1 TRBJ1-2 TRBV6-1 - TGTGCCAGCAGTCCCCGGGACAGCCGAAACTATGGCTACACCTTC CASSPRDSRNYGYTF
- TRBJ2-7 TRBV27 - TGTGCCAGCAGCCGTCACCCCCGGGACACCTCCTACGAGCAGTACTTC CASSRHPRDTSYEQYF
- TRBJ2-1 TRBV29-1 - TGCAGCGTTGTTGCGGGATGGTTCGAGCAGTTCTTC CSVVAGWFEQFF
TRBD1 TRBJ2-1 TRBV7-9 once TGTGCCAGCAGCTCGGAGACGACAGGGGGCAATGAGCAGTTCTTC CASSSETTGGNEQFF
- TRBJ1-2 TRBV5-1 - TGCGCCAGCAGCGAGACAGGATTTAACTATGGCTACACCTTC CASSETGFNYGYTF
- TRBJ1-6 TRBV6-1 - TGTGCCAGCAGTGAAGGGCTGGGGCGAGATTCACCCCTCCACTTT CASSEGLGRDSPLHF
TRBD1 TRBJ1-4 TRBV9 - TGTGCCAGCAGCGCCTCAGGGGGAGGCGTTGAAAAACTGTTTTTT CASSASGGGVEKLFF
- TRBJ2-1 TRBV30 - TGTGCCTGGAGCACAGGTAGCTCCTACAATGAGCAGTTCTTC CAWSTGSSYNEQFF
TRBD2 TRBJ2-1 TRBV2 few TGTGCCAGCAGTGATCCTGGGGGTATGAGGACTAGTCAGGGCTCCTACAATGAGCAGTTCTTC CASSDPGGMRTSQGSYNEQFF
- TRBJ2-1 TRBV27 - TGTGCCAGCACCGAGGGGGGGAGCTCCTACAATGAGCAGTTCTTC CASTEGGSSYNEQFF
- TRBJ1-3 TRBV10-1 - TGCGCCAGCAGTGACGGGAGCTCTGGAAACACCATATATTTT CASSDGSSGNTIYF
- TRBJ2-2 TRBV18 - TGTGCCAGCTCACCCCAGCGTGGCCCCACGTCCCCCGGGGAGCTGTTTTTT CASSPQRGPTSPGELFF
- TRBJ2-3 TRBV18 - TGTGCCAGCTCACCCAGAAACACAGATACGCAGTATTTT CASSPRNTDTQYF
- TRBJ2-7 TRBV7-8 - TGTGCCAGCAGCTTGAGGAACTACGAGCAGTACTTC CASSLRNYEQYF
TRBD1 TRBJ2-7 TRBV7-2 - TGTGCCAGCAGCCCCCCTGGACAGGGGAAGTACTTC CASSPPGQGKYF
TRBD1 TRBJ2-7 TRBV7-9 - TGTGCCAGCAGCAGAAAGGGGACAGGGGGCTTCTACGAGCAGTACTTC CASSRKGTGGFYEQYF
TRBD2 TRBJ2-2 TRBV9 - TGTGCCAGCAGCGTAGGTAGCGGGCAGAACACCGGGGAGCTGTTTTTT CASSVGSGQNTGELFF
TRBD1 TRBJ2-7 TRBV6-5 - TGTGCCAGCAGTTACTCAGGGACAGGGGATTCCTACGAGCAGTACTTC CASSYSGTGDSYEQYF
- TRBJ2-7 TRBV28 - TGTGCCAGCAGTTCCCGGGGACTCCTCTACGAGCAGTACTTC CASSSRGLLYEQYF
- TRBJ2-7 TRBV7-2 - TGTGCCAGCAGGAGGGACTCTTCCTACGAGCAGTACTTC CASRRDSSYEQYF
TRBD1 TRBJ2-3 TRBV28 - TGTGCCAGCAGTGCCGGGACAGGGCGCACAGATACGCAGTATTTT CASSAGTGRTDTQYF
TRBD1 TRBJ2-5 TRBV7-9 - TGTGCCAGCAGCTATTCCGGGACAGTAGAGACCCAGTACTTC CASSYSGTVETQYF
TRBD2 TRBJ2-1 TRBV5-4 - TGTGCCAGCAGCCGCACGGGACTAGCGGGAGATGAGCAGTTCTTC CASSRTGLAGDEQFF
- TRBJ2-1 TRBV10-1 - TGCGCCAGCAGTGACCGGCTAGTAGCCTTCTTC CASSDRLVAFF
- TRBJ1-4 TRBV2 - TGTGCCAGCAAACCGTCTGCAGCTAATGAAAAACTGTTTTTT CASKPSAANEKLFF
- TRBJ1-5 TRBV12-5 - TGTGCTAGTGGTTTGCAAGGGGGTGATCAGCCCCAGCATTTT CASGLQGGDQPQHF
- TRBJ1-5 TRBV6-6 - TGTGCCAGCATCCAGGACAGAAATCAGCCCCAGCATTTT CASIQDRNQPQHF
TRBD2 TRBJ2-2 TRBV5-1 - TGCGCCAGCAGCTTGTCCCTAGCGGGAAACACCGGGGAGCTGTTTTTT CASSLSLAGNTGELFF
TRBD1 TRBJ2-7 TRBV29-1 - TGCAGCGTTGTCTCTTTCGGGGCAGGGGGCAACGAGCAGTACTTC CSVVSFGAGGNEQYF
- TRBJ1-2 TRBV4-1 - TGCGCCAGCAGCCAGACAGAGGCGGGGGCCTACTATGGCTACACCTTC CASSQTEAGAYYGYTF
- TRBJ1-5 TRBV5-4 - TGTGCCAGCAGCTTGGACGGGGGGGGGAATCAGCCCCAGCATTTT CASSLDGGGNQPQHF